This T cell receptor (beta chain) stems from a study of T-cell memory formation after mild COVID-19. Study-wide results and caveats: Pre-infection memory carried some responding clones, suggesting that cross-reactive memory joined. The SARS-CoV-2 specificity of second-wave clones reaching peak at day 37 remained unverified.

After 5'RACE with constant-segment primers, TCR alpha and TCR beta cDNA libraries carrying sample barcodes and UMIs were obtained. A single record per CDR3 protein comes from TCRdb applying MiXCR to the 5' RACE reads. The table has approximately 180,000 distinct CDR3 sequences, 16% seen once. V was clipped by 4 bases and J by 8 bases, with 10 bases between them. Looked up from germline, CDR1 is SGHRS and CDR2 is YFSETQ. The CDR3 contains 12 residues. To note about this clonotype: No antigen is known for it.

This chain connects TRBV5-1 to TRBJ2-1, with a weak D call TRBD2 (6 bases). The sequencing input was PBMCs or a T cell subset sorted from them (not recorded which). The TCR sequence derives from an adult woman who had mild COVID-19 (a few samples of this study predate the infection). Cell type and time point are not known. This chain's CDR3 is CASSQWGDEQFF. CDR3 nucleotide sequence: TGCGCCAGCAGCCAGTGGGGGGATGAGCAGTTCTTC.